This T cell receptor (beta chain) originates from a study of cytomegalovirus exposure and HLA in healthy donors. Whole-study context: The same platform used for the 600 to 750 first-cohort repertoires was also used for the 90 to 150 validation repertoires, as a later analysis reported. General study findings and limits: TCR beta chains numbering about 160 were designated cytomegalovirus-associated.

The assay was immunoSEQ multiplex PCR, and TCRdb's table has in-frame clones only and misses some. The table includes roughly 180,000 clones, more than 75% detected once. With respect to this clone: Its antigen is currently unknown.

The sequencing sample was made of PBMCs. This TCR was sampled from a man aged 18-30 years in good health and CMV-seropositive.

CDR3 loop: CASSLSNLADEQFF. Here the CDR3 DNA reads TGTGCCAGCAGCTTAAGTAATTTGGCGGATGAGCAGTTCTTC. The rearrangement links TRBV7-2 to TRBJ2-1; no firm D call. Germline CDR1 is SGHTA and CDR2 is FQGNSA. Trimming took 2 bases from V and 8 from J, leaving 13 bases between them. This CDR3 comprises 14 residues.